The entry below gives a single TCR beta chain sequence along with its context. The sample comes from a study of control samples from healthy donors and cancer patients. Germline loops: CDR1 SGHAT, CDR2 FQNNGV. Trimming left V 1 base short and J 1 base short, with 5 bases between. This CDR3 is built from 14 residues. Method: immunoSEQ multiplex PCR; TCRdb's copy keeps in-frame clones and lacks some. The sample holds 350,000 to 450,000 clones, more than 80% seen once. The chain links TRBV11-2 to TRBJ1-5, with D uncertain. Sample: PBMCs. The clonotype originates from a man aged 35-49 years with head and neck cancer. The CDR3 coding sequence is TGTGCCAGCAGCTTAGCGGGAAGCAATCAGCCCCAGCATTTT. Translating it yields CASSLAGSNQPQHF.